The sequence of this T cell receptor beta chain was determined in a study of metastatic and nonmetastatic thyroid tumors (dated by TCRdb to between 2020 and 2021). Study-level background: Repertoires were compared across peripheral blood and tumor or nodule tissue samples from malignant and benign thyroid patients. Points the paper makes about the study in general: In both blood and tumor samples, malignant tumors were reported to have significantly higher TCR beta diversity than benign nodules.

The library relied on PCR. The sequencer listed for this sample is Illumina HiSeq 4000. High-throughput sequencing was used to profile the TCR beta-chain CDR3 region of every patient. The study's processing was this. The researchers built a classifier to tell apart papillary thyroid cancer patients with distant metastasis, based on CDR3 differences among clinicopathological groups. The Shannon index was used to assess repertoire diversity, and the Morisita-Horn index was used to assess tumor-blood repertoire similarity. TCRdb applied fastp at Q25 and MiXCR to the public reads, then kept only in-frame beta chains. It is TCRdb's table, rather than the study itself, that gives the V and J calls and clone size. Within this sample are 25,000 to 30,000 clones, with 15% to 20% of them counted one time only. Clones ranked in the top ten supply approximately 4.5% of the sample. As concerns this clone: Its antigen remains unidentified. A much larger clone differs by one base, so this may be a read error.

The CDR3 numbers 11 residues from cysteine through phenylalanine. The read is trimmed to its CDR3 DNA, 33 bases read in frame from base 1. Looking up the germline V gene (reference sequence) yields CDR1 DFQATT and CDR2 SNEGSKA. None of the patients had been given any treatment before thyroid surgery. Using T-cell receptor beta sequencing, the researchers looked back retrospectively at clinical samples from patients, gathered between about 2012 and 2018. Sequenced: blood. The TCR sequence derives from a female donor with papillary thyroid cancer or a benign thyroid nodule (not recorded which). Some clones in this sample may be carry-over from other donors' samples. The chain is assembled from TRBV20-1 and TRBJ2-3; no confident D gene assignment can be made. The nucleotide sequence reads TGCGGTGCCACCTGGGGTGATACGCAGTATTTT. Protein translation: CGATWGDTQYF.